The rows below give T cell receptor beta chains drawn from one sample of a study of T cell changes during pregnancy in multiple sclerosis. Some clones are missing from TCRdb's copy, which holds only in-frame ones; the method was immunoSEQ multiplex PCR. The sample records 50,000 or so clones, around 93% being singletons. The sample consisted of CD4+ T cells from peripheral blood mononuclear cells, taken after pregnancy. Every receptor here comes from a female donor with multiple sclerosis, enrolled in a pregnancy study. CDR3s include the opening cysteine and the closing phenylalanine or tryptophan. The order of the fields is J gene, CDR3 length, V gene, clone size, CDR3 protein. The listing skips clone size in some rows; elsewhere it reads once, few, many or a size class.

j_gene: TRBJ2-1
len: 15
v_gene: TRBV5-1
abundance: -
CDR3aa: CASRITTSEYNEQFF

j_gene: TRBJ2-7
len: 17
v_gene: TRBV7-2
abundance: once
CDR3aa: CAISNRAGGPGGYEQYF

j_gene: TRBJ2-7
len: 18
v_gene: TRBV9
abundance: -
CDR3aa: CASSVLVATISSPYEQYF

j_gene: TRBJ2-5
len: 15
v_gene: TRBV5-8
abundance: -
CDR3aa: CASSYGRTGQETQYF

j_gene: TRBJ1-5
len: 16
v_gene: TRBV9
abundance: -
CDR3aa: CASSPHAGVGNQPQHF

j_gene: TRBJ2-5
len: 13
v_gene: TRBV28
abundance: once
CDR3aa: CASSFGGQETQYF

j_gene: TRBJ2-2
len: 18
v_gene: TRBV7-3
abundance: once
CDR3aa: CASSLTGGSGGPTGELFF

j_gene: TRBJ1-5
len: 16
v_gene: TRBV27
abundance: -
CDR3aa: CASSTIGVRGNQPQHF

j_gene: TRBJ1-1
len: 15
v_gene: TRBV10-3
abundance: -
CDR3aa: CAIRGVGGESTEAFF

j_gene: TRBJ1-3
len: 16
v_gene: TRBV12-5
abundance: -
CDR3aa: CASDTGGLPSGNTIYF

j_gene: TRBJ1-2
len: 13
v_gene: TRBV30
abundance: -
CDR3aa: CAWSETGDYGYTF

j_gene: TRBJ2-7
len: 15
v_gene: TRBV7-9
abundance: -
CDR3aa: CASSITGLAGYEQYF

j_gene: TRBJ2-6
len: 16
v_gene: TRBV19
abundance: once
CDR3aa: CASSPWAGTGANVLTF

j_gene: TRBJ2-1
len: 17
v_gene: TRBV28
abundance: -
CDR3aa: CASSRLSLAGETDEQFF

j_gene: TRBJ1-3
len: 15
v_gene: TRBV6-6
abundance: -
CDR3aa: CASSVDGGFGNTIYF

j_gene: TRBJ2-1
len: 19
v_gene: TRBV7-6
abundance: -
CDR3aa: CASSSHALGAGGSYNEQFF

j_gene: TRBJ2-7
len: 14
v_gene: TRBV5-1
abundance: -
CDR3aa: CASSLTGRAHEQYF

j_gene: TRBJ2-5
len: 14
v_gene: TRBV5-1
abundance: once
CDR3aa: CASSQGLRKETQYF

j_gene: TRBJ2-3
len: 13
v_gene: TRBV29-1
abundance: -
CDR3aa: CSVEQGSTDTQYF

j_gene: TRBJ1-3
len: 15
v_gene: TRBV6-8
abundance: -
CDR3aa: CANLGQPSFGNTIYF

j_gene: TRBJ2-5
len: 14
v_gene: TRBV9
abundance: -
CDR3aa: CASSPLVSQETQYF

j_gene: TRBJ2-2
len: 12
v_gene: TRBV7-6
abundance: once
CDR3aa: CASSLFNGELFF

j_gene: TRBJ2-5
len: 16
v_gene: TRBV5-4
abundance: -
CDR3aa: CASSPTGLAGKETQYF

j_gene: TRBJ2-7
len: 14
v_gene: TRBV13
abundance: -
CDR3aa: CASSLVGRSGEQYF

j_gene: TRBJ1-1
len: 13
v_gene: TRBV7-2
abundance: -
CDR3aa: CASSLDRFTEAFF

j_gene: TRBJ2-3
len: 18
v_gene: TRBV9
abundance: -
CDR3aa: CASSVGGQGAHPTDTQYF

j_gene: TRBJ2-5
len: 15
v_gene: TRBV9
abundance: -
CDR3aa: CASSVGKGQQETQYF

j_gene: TRBJ2-7
len: 16
v_gene: TRBV5-6
abundance: -
CDR3aa: CASSPWGPGQGREQYF

j_gene: TRBJ2-2
len: 13
v_gene: TRBV11-1
abundance: -
CDR3aa: CASSLVSTGELFF

j_gene: TRBJ1-1
len: 15
v_gene: TRBV5-6
abundance: once
CDR3aa: CASSLGWRANTEAFF

j_gene: TRBJ2-3
len: 14
v_gene: TRBV6-1
abundance: -
CDR3aa: CASSERQNTDTQYF

j_gene: TRBJ2-4
len: 16
v_gene: TRBV6-5
abundance: few
CDR3aa: CASSYNSGMAKNIQYF

j_gene: TRBJ1-1
len: 13
v_gene: TRBV7-3
abundance: once
CDR3aa: CASSLRSTSEAFF

j_gene: TRBJ2-1
len: 16
v_gene: TRBV30
abundance: -
CDR3aa: CAWSSGDYLSYNEQFF

j_gene: TRBJ2-1
len: 13
v_gene: TRBV28
abundance: -
CDR3aa: CALNGGSYNEQFF

j_gene: TRBJ2-7
len: 15
v_gene: TRBV9
abundance: once
CDR3aa: CASSPRTSGPYEQYF

j_gene: TRBJ2-2
len: 16
v_gene: TRBV11-2
abundance: once
CDR3aa: CASSPTGLAGTGELFF

j_gene: TRBJ2-7
len: 20
v_gene: TRBV7-8
abundance: -
CDR3aa: CASIRGLRDRIPLSAYEQYF

j_gene: TRBJ2-1
len: 14
v_gene: TRBV10-2
abundance: -
CDR3aa: CASSGETGVGEQFF

j_gene: TRBJ2-3
len: 18
v_gene: TRBV4-1
abundance: -
CDR3aa: CASSQEEVAGGYPDTQYF

j_gene: TRBJ2-1
len: 18
v_gene: TRBV7-6
abundance: -
CDR3aa: CASSLVGSGRLAGNEQFF

j_gene: TRBJ1-2
len: 16
v_gene: TRBV7-6
abundance: -
CDR3aa: CASSPGGGGPNYGYTF

j_gene: TRBJ1-5
len: 15
v_gene: TRBV28
abundance: -
CDR3aa: CASSAPDRGRQPQHF

j_gene: TRBJ2-1
len: 16
v_gene: TRBV6-4
abundance: once
CDR3aa: CARSAPSPGHSPEQFF

j_gene: TRBJ1-2
len: 13
v_gene: TRBV14
abundance: -
CDR3aa: CASSQLPGYGYTF

j_gene: TRBJ1-2
len: 11
v_gene: TRBV29-1
abundance: -
CDR3aa: CSVGQGNGYTF

j_gene: TRBJ2-2
len: 19
v_gene: TRBV4-1
abundance: -
CDR3aa: CASSQEGNTGQGRTGELFF

j_gene: TRBJ2-7
len: 15
v_gene: TRBV10-1
abundance: -
CDR3aa: CASSQRTEGSYEQYF

j_gene: TRBJ2-2
len: 13
v_gene: TRBV2
abundance: few
CDR3aa: CASRSQSPGELFF

j_gene: TRBJ1-1
len: 13
v_gene: TRBV19
abundance: few
CDR3aa: CASTKQGYTEAFF

j_gene: TRBJ2-1
len: 15
v_gene: TRBV7-2
abundance: -
CDR3aa: CASSLTRGTGNEQFF

j_gene: TRBJ2-1
len: 15
v_gene: TRBV7-2
abundance: -
CDR3aa: CASSGTGLIKNEQFF

j_gene: TRBJ1-5
len: 17
v_gene: TRBV4-2
abundance: -
CDR3aa: CASSQVDLQGSNQPQHF

j_gene: TRBJ2-5
len: 14
v_gene: TRBV27
abundance: -
CDR3aa: CASSLGTGLETQYF

j_gene: TRBJ2-1
len: 13
v_gene: TRBV7-2
abundance: -
CDR3aa: CASSRTVYNEQFF

j_gene: TRBJ1-4
len: 15
v_gene: TRBV19
abundance: -
CDR3aa: CASRATSTTNEKLFF

j_gene: TRBJ1-1
len: 15
v_gene: TRBV6-5
abundance: few
CDR3aa: CASSYSRQLNTEAFF

j_gene: TRBJ2-3
len: 16
v_gene: TRBV18
abundance: -
CDR3aa: CASSPPTGITTDTQYF

j_gene: TRBJ2-7
len: 15
v_gene: TRBV7-8
abundance: -
CDR3aa: CASSLVQRRGDEQYF

j_gene: TRBJ2-1
len: 12
v_gene: TRBV29-1
abundance: -
CDR3aa: CSSRSGYNEQFF